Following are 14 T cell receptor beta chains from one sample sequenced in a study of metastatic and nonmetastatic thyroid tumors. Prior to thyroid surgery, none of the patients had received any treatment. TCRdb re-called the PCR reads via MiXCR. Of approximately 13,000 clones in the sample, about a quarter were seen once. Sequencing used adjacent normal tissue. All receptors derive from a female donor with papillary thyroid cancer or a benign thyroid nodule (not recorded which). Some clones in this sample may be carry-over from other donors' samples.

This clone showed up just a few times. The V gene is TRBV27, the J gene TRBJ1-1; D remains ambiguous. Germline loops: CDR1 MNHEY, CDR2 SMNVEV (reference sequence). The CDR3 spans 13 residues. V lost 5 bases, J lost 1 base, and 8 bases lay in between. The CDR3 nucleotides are TGTGCCAGCAGTCTCCTTTGGAACACTGAAGCTTTCTTT. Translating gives CASSLLWNTEAFF.

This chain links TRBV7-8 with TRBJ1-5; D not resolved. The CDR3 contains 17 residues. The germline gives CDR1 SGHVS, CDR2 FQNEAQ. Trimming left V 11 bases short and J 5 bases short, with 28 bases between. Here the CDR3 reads CAGGGYWSLPPHQPQHF. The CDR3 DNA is TGTGCCGGCGGCGGGTATTGGTCGCTGCCCCCGCATCAGCCCCAGCATTTT.

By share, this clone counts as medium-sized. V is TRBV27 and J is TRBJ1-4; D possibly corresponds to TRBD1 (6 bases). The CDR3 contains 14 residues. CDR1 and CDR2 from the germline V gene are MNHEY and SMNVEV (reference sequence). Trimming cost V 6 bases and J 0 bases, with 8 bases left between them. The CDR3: CASRRQATNEKLFF. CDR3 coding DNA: TGTGCCAGCAGAAGACAGGCAACTAATGAAAAACTGTTTTTT.

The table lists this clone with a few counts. The CDR3 region is CASSYSSTGSLYGYTF. CDR3 DNA: TGTGCCAGCAGTTACTCGTCAACAGGGTCCCTTTATGGCTACACCTTC. This chain connects TRBV6-2 or TRBV6-3 to TRBJ1-2; D might be TRBD1 (6 bases). CDR1 MNHEY and CDR2 SVGEGT come from the germline V gene. The CDR3 extends over 16 amino acids. V dropped 0 bases and J dropped 5 bases, with 16 bases sitting between them.

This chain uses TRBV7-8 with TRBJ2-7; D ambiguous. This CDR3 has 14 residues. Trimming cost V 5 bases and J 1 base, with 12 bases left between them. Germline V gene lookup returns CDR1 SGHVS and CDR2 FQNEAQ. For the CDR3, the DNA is TGTGCCAGCAGCCCCCGAAGTCCTTCCTACGAGCAGTACTTC. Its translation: CASSPRSPSYEQYF.

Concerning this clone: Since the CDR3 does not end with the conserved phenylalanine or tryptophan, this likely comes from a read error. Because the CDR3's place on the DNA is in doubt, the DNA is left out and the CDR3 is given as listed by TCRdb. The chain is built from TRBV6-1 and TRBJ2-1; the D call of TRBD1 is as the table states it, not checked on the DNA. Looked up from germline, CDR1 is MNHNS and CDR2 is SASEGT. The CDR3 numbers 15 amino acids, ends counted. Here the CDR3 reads CASTPRLGLYNEEVV.

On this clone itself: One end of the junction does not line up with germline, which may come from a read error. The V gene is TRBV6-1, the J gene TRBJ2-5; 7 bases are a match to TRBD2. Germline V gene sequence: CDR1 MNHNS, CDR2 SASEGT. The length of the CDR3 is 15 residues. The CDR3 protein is CASRQAGTNRETLFF. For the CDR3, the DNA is TGTGCCAGCAGACAGGCCGGGACTAATAGGGAGACCCTCTTCTTC.

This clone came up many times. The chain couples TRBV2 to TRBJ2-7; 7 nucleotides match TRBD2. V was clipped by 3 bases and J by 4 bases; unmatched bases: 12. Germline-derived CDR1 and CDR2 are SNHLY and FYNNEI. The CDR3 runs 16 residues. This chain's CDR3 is CASSESPPREPYEQYF. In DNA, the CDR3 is TGTGCCAGCAGTGAGTCACCTCCGCGGGAGCCGTACGAGCAGTACTTC. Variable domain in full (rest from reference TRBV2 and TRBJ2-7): EPEVTQTPSHQVTQMGQEVILRCVPISNHLYFYWYRQILGQKVEFLVSFYNNEISEKSEIFDDQFSVERPDGSNFTLKIRSTKLEDSAMYFCASSESPPREPYEQYFGPGTRLTVT.

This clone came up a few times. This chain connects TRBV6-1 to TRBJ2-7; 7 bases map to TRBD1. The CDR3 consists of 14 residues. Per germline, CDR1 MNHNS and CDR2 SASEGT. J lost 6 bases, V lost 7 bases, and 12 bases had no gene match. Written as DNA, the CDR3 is TGTGCCAGCATCAGGGGGACAAGAGAGGGCGAGCAGTACTTC. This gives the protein CASIRGTREGEQYF.

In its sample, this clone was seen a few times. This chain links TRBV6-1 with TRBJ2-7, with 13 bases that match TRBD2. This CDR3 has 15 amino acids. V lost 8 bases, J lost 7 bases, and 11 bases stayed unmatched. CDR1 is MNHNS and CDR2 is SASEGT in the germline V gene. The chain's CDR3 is CASGRLAGGGSEQYF. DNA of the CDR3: TGTGCCAGCGGAAGACTAGCGGGGGGCGGGTCGGAGCAGTACTTC.

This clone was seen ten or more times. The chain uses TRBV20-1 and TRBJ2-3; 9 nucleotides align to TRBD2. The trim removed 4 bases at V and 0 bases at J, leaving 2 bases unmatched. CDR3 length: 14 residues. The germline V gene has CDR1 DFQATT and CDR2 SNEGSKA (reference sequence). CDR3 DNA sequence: TGCAGTGCTAATAGCGGGAGCAGCACAGATACGCAGTATTTT. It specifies CSANSGSSTDTQYF.

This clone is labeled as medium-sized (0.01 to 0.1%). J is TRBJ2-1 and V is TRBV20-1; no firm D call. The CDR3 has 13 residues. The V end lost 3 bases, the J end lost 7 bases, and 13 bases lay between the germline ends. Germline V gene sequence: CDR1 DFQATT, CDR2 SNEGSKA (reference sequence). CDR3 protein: CSARSMGENEQFF. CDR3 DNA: TGCAGTGCTAGGTCCATGGGCGAGAATGAGCAGTTCTTC.

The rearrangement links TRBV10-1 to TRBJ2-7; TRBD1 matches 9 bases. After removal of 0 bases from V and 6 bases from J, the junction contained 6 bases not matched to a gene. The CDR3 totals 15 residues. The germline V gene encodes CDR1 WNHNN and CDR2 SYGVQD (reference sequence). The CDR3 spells CASSESAGTGSEQYF. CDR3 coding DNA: TGCGCCAGCAGTGAGTCGGCCGGGACAGGGAGCGAGCAGTACTTC.

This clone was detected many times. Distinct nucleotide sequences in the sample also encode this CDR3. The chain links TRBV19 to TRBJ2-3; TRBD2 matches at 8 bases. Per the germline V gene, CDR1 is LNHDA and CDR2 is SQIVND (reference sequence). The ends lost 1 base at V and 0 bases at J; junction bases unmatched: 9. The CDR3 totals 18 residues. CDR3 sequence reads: CASSIGGAAGGSTDTQYF. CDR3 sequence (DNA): TGTGCCAGTAGTATAGGAGGGGCCGCGGGAGGAAGCACAGATACGCAGTATTTT.